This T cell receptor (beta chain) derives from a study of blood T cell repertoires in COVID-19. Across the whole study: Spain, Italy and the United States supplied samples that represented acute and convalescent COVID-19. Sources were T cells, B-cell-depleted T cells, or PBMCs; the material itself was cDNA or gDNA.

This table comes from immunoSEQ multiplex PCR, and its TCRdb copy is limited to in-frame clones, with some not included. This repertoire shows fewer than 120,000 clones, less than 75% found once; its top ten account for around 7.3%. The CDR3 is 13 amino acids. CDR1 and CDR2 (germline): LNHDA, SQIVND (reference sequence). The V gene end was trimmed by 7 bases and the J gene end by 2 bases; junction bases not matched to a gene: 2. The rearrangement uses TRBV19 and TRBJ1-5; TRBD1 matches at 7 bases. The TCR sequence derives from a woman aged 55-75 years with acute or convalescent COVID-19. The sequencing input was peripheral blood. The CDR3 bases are TGTGCCAGTAACGACAGGGGCAATCAGCCCCAGCATTTT. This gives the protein CASNDRGNQPQHF.